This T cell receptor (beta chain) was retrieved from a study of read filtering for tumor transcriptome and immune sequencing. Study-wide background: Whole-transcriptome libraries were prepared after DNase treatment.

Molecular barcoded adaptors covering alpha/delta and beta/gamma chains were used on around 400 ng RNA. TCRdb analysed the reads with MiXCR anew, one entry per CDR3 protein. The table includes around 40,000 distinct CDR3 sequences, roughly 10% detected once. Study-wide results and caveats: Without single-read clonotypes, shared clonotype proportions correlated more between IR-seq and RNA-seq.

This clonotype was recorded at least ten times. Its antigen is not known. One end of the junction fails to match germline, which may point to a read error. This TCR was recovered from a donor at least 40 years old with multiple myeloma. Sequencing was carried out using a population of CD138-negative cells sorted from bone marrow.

This CDR3 is CASIRDRAVDTQYF. For the CDR3, the DNA is TGTGCTAGCATCCGGGACAGGGCCGTAGATACGCAGTATTTT. This chain joins TRBV7-7 and TRBJ2-3; 9 positions agree with TRBD1. The CDR3 contains 14 residues. CDR1 and CDR2 (germline): SSHAT, FNYEAQ (reference sequence).